Below, one T cell receptor (beta chain) is given with its context. Its antigen remains undetermined. The record has no base qualities; no much larger clone is one base away. The data originate from a study of shared clonotypes between healthy human individuals (dated by TCRdb to about 2020). A note on the overall study: The cohort included three men and a couple of women between 18 and 49 years of age. For each donor, CD4 naive and CD4 memory were each given three plates, CD8 naive was given two plates, and CD8 memory was given one plate. To estimate repertoire size and how much clonotype sharing occurs between individuals, the study deeply sequenced the blood TCR repertoires of roughly 5 healthy adults. Different laboratories and diverse techniques were used to prepare libraries and sequence TCR repertoires, to increase sequencing depth and limit assay-specific biases. Each donor's leukapheresis produced roughly between roughly 0.94 and 9.5 billion PBMCs.

Donors were healthy HIV-negative adults with no recently reported acute infections or vaccinations. Every donor was a Caucasian adult living in Nashville, Tennessee, USA. CD4+ T cells were enriched by magnetic negative selection; naive cells were then positively selected on CD45RA, and the negative fraction formed the memory subset. Blood was collected by leukapheresis, and PBMCs were isolated by Ficoll-Histopaque density gradient centrifugation and then cryopreserved in liquid nitrogen vapor phase. Purity and quantity of every magnetically sorted T cell population were checked by analytical flow cytometry. Genomic DNA was isolated from every sorted fraction and measured by UV absorbance on a Nanodrop 2000c. The germline V gene (reference sequence) gives CDR1 as SGHNT and CDR2 as YYREEE. The CDR3 measures 15 amino acids from cysteine to phenylalanine. Only CDR3 DNA is held: 45 bases, read in frame from base 1. Trimming at the junction amounts to 0 bases on V and 5 bases on J, and the germline ends lie 14 bases apart.

Overall study results and their limits: Around 5% of naive CD4, 3.5% of naive CD8, roughly 2.4% of memory CD4, and about 0.4% of memory CD8 clonotypes were shared across several donors. Sampling was restricted to blood, and TCR repertoires in tissue are likely to differ from TCR repertoires in blood. Based on pairwise subsampling, the degree of clonotype sharing among donors was expected to be affected by sequencing depth. Naive subsets generally had larger estimated clonotype richness than memory subsets did. Higher generation probabilities were observed for clonotypes shared by all four sorted-subset donors than for non-shared clonotypes. Incomplete sequencing was indicated by rarefaction of sorted-subset datasets, despite the large sequencing depth. Because the study included only a small number of donors, the genetic and exposure-history diversity represented was limited.

TCR CDR3 regions were amplified from genomic DNA by multiplex PCR using the deep immunoSEQ assay. Extracted genomic DNA from each cell subset was spread evenly across all wells of several immunoSEQ 96-well plates, with each plate serving as a replicate. For sorted subsets, each replicate PCR was loaded with about 0.2 ug genomic DNA, equivalent to about 33,000 T cell genomes. Purified libraries were measured with a Qubit 3.0 fluorometer, size-checked on a Bioanalyzer 2100, and measured again with the KAPA Library Quantification kit. Every immunoSEQ 96-well plate was sequenced on a separate single-read 150-cycle Illumina NextSeq 550 flow cell. The authors processed their data as follows. Because the immunoSEQ output held only junctional sequences and lacked quality scores, the filtering could not match the filtering applied to full-length reads. Sequences were annotated with PyIR, a Python wrapper for IgBLAST v1.9, and V/J genes and CDR3 were assigned using IMGT germline references. Reads were filtered out if the reads had weak V/J assignments (E-value above 1e-6), no CDR3, stop codons, out-of-frame junctions, or ambiguous translated residues. V3J clonotypes were defined as sequences sharing an identical inferred V gene, J gene, and CDR3 amino acid sequence. To compute the percentage overlap between repertoires, the number of shared unique clonotypes was divided by the size of the smaller repertoire. Three approaches were used to assess repertoire richness: RTK rarefaction, the Chao1 estimator, and Recon v2.1 estimates of unobserved clonotypes. For all TCRbeta clonotypes obtained by the gDNA method from a few donors, generation probabilities were computed with OLGA. The table was pulled from immuneACCESS by TCRdb, which kept in-frame rearrangements only. Such tables lose some clones; where checked, under half of the loss comes from unresolved V genes, and the rest has no known cause. The V and J calls and clone size come from that table; D and trimming were worked out from the DNA. Here the sample has 2.3 million or so clones; over 85% occur a single time. The ten top clones hold about 0.39% of the sample.

The source material was naive CD4+ T cells from PBMCs. Reading the label with the study, this specimen's cell subset or site is: CD45RA+ positively selected. The source of this sequence is a man aged 18 to 29 in good health. Some clones in this sample may be carry-over from other donors' samples. The sequence joins TRBV5-4 to TRBJ2-5; confidence is insufficient to name the D gene. The CDR3 sequence is CASSLVGLNQETQYF. The bases are TGTGCCAGCAGCTTGGTGGGCTTAAATCAGGAGACCCAGTACTTC.